What follows are 9 T cell receptor beta chains derived from one specimen sequenced in a study of blood T cell repertoires in COVID-19. Only in-frame clones appear in the TCRdb table, and some are missing; sequencing was by immunoSEQ multiplex PCR. This table holds around 500,000 clones, about 88% found once. The sequenced sample consisted of PBMCs or T cells enriched from blood (not recorded which). The receptors come from a woman between 55 and 75 years old who had recovered from COVID-19.

The chain combines TRBV6-1 with TRBJ1-6; D remains ambiguous. This CDR3 has 15 residues. Trimming shortened V by 2 bases and J by 7 bases, and 12 bases separated the two germline ends. Germline V gene sequence: CDR1 MNHNS, CDR2 SASEGT. CDR3 bases: TGTGCCAGCAGTGAAACATTCCCCATCAATTCACCCCTCCACTTT. Its translation: CASSETFPINSPLHF.

The V and J genes are TRBV30 and TRBJ2-1, with D perhaps TRBD2 (5 bases). The length of the CDR3 is 11 residues. V was pared by 3 bases and J by 8 bases, with 8 bases between. Germline values: CDR1 GTSNPN, CDR2 SVGIG (reference sequence). CDR3 sequence (DNA): TGTGCCTGGAGCGGGGTCGATGAGCAGTTCTTC. Translating it yields CAWSGVDEQFF.

This chain links TRBV2 with TRBJ1-2; D may be TRBD1 (6 bases). This CDR3 region has 14 residues. In germline, CDR1 is SNHLY, CDR2 FYNNEI. The V end lost 4 bases, the J end lost 7 bases, and 16 bases lay between the germline ends. As DNA, the CDR3 is TGTGCCAGCAGTGTAATATGGGGAGGGGGTGGCTACACCTTC. Residues: CASSVIWGGGGYTF.

The V and J genes are TRBV10-3 and TRBJ2-7, with 10 bases aligning to TRBD1. The trim removed 5 bases at V and 0 bases at J, leaving 4 bases unmatched. The CDR3 consists of 15 residues. Per the germline V gene, CDR1 is ENHRY and CDR2 is SYGVKD. The CDR3 region is CAISSGTGDSYEQYV. For the CDR3, the DNA is TGTGCCATCAGTTCCGGGACAGGGGACTCCTACGAGCAGTACGTC.

The chain is built from TRBV7-2 and TRBJ1-5, with 8 positions matching TRBD1. The CDR3 runs to 16 residues. The ends lost 5 bases at V and 0 bases at J; junction bases unmatched: 6. Germline CDR1 reads SGHTA; CDR2 reads FQGNSA. CDR3: CASSHGQGYSNQPQHF. The CDR3 coding sequence is TGTGCCAGCAGCCACGGACAGGGCTATAGCAATCAGCCCCAGCATTTT.

This chain joins TRBV30 and TRBJ1-2; 8 nucleotides match TRBD1. The J segment lost 7 bases and the V segment lost 5 bases, leaving 9 bases of the junction unmatched. The CDR3 loop spans 13 amino acids. Germline loops: CDR1 GTSNPN, CDR2 SVGIG (reference sequence). CDR3 sequence: CAWGQGGNAGYTF. In DNA form, the CDR3 reads TGTGCCTGGGGACAGGGTGGGAATGCTGGCTACACCTTC.

The rearrangement uses TRBV7-8 and TRBJ1-5; D gene uncertain. V was cut by 5 bases and J by 0 bases, with 14 bases left in between. The CDR3 contains 16 residues. Germline-derived CDR1 and CDR2 are SGHVS and FQNEAQ. CDR3 in amino acids: CASSPRPTHSNQPQHF. Written as DNA, the CDR3 is TGTGCCAGCAGCCCTAGACCCACTCATAGCAATCAGCCCCAGCATTTT.

This clone appeared a few times. V gene TRBV24-1 combines with J gene TRBJ1-3; possibly TRBD1 for D (5 bases). V shed 4 bases and J shed 2 bases, with 11 bases lying between them. The CDR3 contains 15 residues. Germline V gene lookup returns CDR1 KGHDR and CDR2 SFDVKD. CDR3 region: CATSDPGGAGNTIYF. CDR3 nucleotide sequence: TGTGCCACCAGTGACCCCGGAGGGGCTGGAAACACCATATATTTT.

The chain couples TRBV4-1 to TRBJ2-5, with 7 bases matching TRBD2. The CDR3 length is 13 residues. The germline gives CDR1 MGHRA, CDR2 YSYEKL. The junction had 2 bases not matched to a gene; V was cut back by 4 bases and J by 3 bases. CDR3 sequence reads: CASSLGGEETQYF. The CDR3 nucleotides read TGCGCCAGCAGCCTTGGGGGGGAAGAGACCCAGTACTTC.